This TCR beta chain came from a study of cytomegalovirus exposure and HLA in healthy donors. Comments on this clone: Its antigen remains unknown.

Study conclusions and caveats: The listing of 150 or so TCR beta chains classed them as cytomegalovirus-associated. A few chains linked to CMV were shown in vitro to be specific for CMV antigens. A later analysis linked a missense variant in DCLRE1C to the trimming of TCR beta V and J genes.

The PCR used 60 Vbeta and 13 Jbeta primers. TCRdb keeps only in-frame clones here, not all; method: immunoSEQ multiplex PCR. The sample comprises about 170,000 clones, 71% of which are singletons, and approximately 1.5% rests with the top ten. Trimming stripped 7 bases from V and 4 bases from J, with 13 bases between. The CDR3 has 12 residues. Per germline, CDR1 SQVTM and CDR2 ANQGSEA. The origin of this receptor is a girl between 10 and 17 years old in good health and CMV-seronegative. The sequenced sample was PBMCs. V usage is TRBV29-1 and J usage is TRBJ1-2; D is perhaps TRBD1 (6 bases). CDR3 DNA sequence: TGCAGCGCAAAAACAGGGACCTATGGCTACACCTTC. Translated: CSAKTGTYGYTF.